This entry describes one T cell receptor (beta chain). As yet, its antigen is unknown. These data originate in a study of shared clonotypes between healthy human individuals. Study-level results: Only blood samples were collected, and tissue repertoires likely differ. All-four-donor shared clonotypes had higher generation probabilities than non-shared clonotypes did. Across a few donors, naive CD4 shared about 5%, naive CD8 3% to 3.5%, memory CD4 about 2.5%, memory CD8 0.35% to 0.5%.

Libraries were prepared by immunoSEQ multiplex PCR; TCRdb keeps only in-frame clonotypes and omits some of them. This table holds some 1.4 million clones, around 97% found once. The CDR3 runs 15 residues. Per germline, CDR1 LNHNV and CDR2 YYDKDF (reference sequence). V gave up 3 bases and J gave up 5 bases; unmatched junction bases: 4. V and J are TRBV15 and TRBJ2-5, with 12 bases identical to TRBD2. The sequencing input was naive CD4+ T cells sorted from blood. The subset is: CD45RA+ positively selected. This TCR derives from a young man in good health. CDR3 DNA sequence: TGTGCCACCAGCAGGACTAGCGGGAGCTTGGAGACCCAGTACTTC. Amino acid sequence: CATSRTSGSLETQYF. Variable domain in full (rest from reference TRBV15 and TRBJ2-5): DAMVIQNPRYQVTQFGKPVTLSCSQTLNHNVMYWYQQKSSQAPKLLFHYYDKDFNNEADTPDNFQSRRPNTSFCFLDIRSPGLGDTAMYLCATSRTSGSLETQYFGPGTRLLVL.